This entry concerns a single T cell receptor (beta chain). These data originate in a study of blood T cell repertoires in COVID-19. Study overall: The United States, Italy and Spain provided the acute and convalescent COVID-19 samples. In each case, the material was cDNA or gDNA derived from T cells, B-cell-depleted T cells, or PBMCs.

As processed by the authors: By means of reference gene primer amplification, nucleated cell counts were estimated. Here immunoSEQ multiplex PCR was the method, and the copy in TCRdb shows in-frame clones only, minus some. D and trimming come from the DNA, and the V and J calls and clone size come from that table. The sample has over 130,000 clones; about nine tenths are singletons. The germline V gene has CDR1 SNHLY and CDR2 FYNNEI. Trimming left V 3 bases short and J 2 bases short, with 20 bases between. The CDR3 totals 18 residues. Sequencing was done on a sample of peripheral blood. The TCR was taken from a woman aged 55-70 years with active or convalescent COVID-19. The genes are TRBV2 and TRBJ1-5; the D gene is possibly TRBD1 (5 bases). The CDR3, as DNA: TGTGCCAGCAGTGAGGGAATTGGGGGGGTTCTGGGCAATCAGCCCCAGCATTTT. It yields the protein CASSEGIGGVLGNQPQHF.